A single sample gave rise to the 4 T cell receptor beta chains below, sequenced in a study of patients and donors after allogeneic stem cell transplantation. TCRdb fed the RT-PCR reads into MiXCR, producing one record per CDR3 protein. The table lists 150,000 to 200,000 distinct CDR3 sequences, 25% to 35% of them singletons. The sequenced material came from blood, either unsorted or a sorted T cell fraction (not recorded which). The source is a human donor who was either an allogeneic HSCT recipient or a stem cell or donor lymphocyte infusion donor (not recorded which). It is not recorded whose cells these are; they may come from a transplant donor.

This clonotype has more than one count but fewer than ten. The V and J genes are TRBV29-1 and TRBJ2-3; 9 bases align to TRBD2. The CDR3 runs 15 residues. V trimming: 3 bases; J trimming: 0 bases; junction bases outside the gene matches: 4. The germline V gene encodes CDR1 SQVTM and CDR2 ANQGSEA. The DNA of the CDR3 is TGCAGCGTTGAGGGACTAGCCGCTAGCACAGATACGCAGTATTTT. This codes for CSVEGLAASTDTQYF.

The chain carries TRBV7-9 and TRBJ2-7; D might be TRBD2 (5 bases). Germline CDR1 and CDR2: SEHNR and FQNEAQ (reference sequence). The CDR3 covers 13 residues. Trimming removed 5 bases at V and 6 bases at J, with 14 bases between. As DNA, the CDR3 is TGTGCCAGCAGCGCCCCAAGTCGGGGCGAGCAGTACTTC. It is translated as CASSAPSRGEQYF.

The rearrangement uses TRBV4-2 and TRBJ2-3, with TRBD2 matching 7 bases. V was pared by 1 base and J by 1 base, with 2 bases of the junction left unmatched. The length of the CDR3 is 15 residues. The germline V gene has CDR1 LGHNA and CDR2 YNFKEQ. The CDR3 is CASSQAAGGTDTQYF. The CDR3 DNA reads TGTGCCAGCAGCCAAGCGGCGGGGGGCACAGATACGCAGTATTTT.

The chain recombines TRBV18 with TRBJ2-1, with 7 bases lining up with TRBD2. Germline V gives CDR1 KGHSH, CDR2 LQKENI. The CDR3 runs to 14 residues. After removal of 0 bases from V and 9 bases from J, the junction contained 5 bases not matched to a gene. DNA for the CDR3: TGTGCCAGCTCACCACCGGGAGGGCCGGGTGAGCAGTTCTTC. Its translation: CASSPPGGPGEQFF.